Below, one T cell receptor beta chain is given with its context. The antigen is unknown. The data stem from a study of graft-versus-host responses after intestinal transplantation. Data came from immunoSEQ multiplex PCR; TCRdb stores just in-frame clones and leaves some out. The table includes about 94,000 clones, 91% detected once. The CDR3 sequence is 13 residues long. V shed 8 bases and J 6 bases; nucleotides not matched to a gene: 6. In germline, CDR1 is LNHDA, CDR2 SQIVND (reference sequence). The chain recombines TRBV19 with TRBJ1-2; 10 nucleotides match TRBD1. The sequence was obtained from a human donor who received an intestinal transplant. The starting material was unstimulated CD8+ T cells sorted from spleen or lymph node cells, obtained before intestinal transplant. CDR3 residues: CASRRTGGDGYTF. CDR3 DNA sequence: TGTGCCAGTCGCAGGACAGGGGGTGATGGCTACACCTTC.